Reported below is one T cell receptor (beta chain). The target antigen is unknown. Original data processing: Filtering was not the same, since immunoSEQ gave junction-only sequences without quality scores. Some clones are missing from TCRdb's copy, which holds only in-frame ones; the method was immunoSEQ multiplex PCR. The V and J calls and clone size are taken from that table; D and trimming were inferred from the DNA. The sample has about 2 million clones, about 95% seen once; the top ten hold 0.85% to 1.2%. Trimming at V came to 1 base and at J to 1 base, leaving 3 bases not matched to a gene. Germline values: CDR1 LGHNA, CDR2 YSLEER. CDR3 length: 15 residues. This specimen comes from a study of shared clonotypes between healthy human individuals. Study-level points and caveats: Sequencing of the sorted subsets was shown by rarefaction to be incomplete despite large depth. Collection of samples was limited to blood; tissue repertoires likely differ. Clonotype sharing among the donors was expected to vary with sequencing depth.

Positive CCR7 selection of CD45RO-negative cells yielded the naive CD8 cells, and terminally differentiated effector memory CD45RA+ cells were excluded. Material for sequencing was naive CD8+ T cells sorted from blood. The chain couples TRBV4-3 to TRBJ1-1; 7 bases match TRBD1. This TCR came from a man aged 18 to 29 in good health. The CDR3 bases are TGCGCCAGCAGCCAAGTTCAGGGGGGGAACACTGAAGCTTTCTTT. It specifies CASSQVQGGNTEAFF.